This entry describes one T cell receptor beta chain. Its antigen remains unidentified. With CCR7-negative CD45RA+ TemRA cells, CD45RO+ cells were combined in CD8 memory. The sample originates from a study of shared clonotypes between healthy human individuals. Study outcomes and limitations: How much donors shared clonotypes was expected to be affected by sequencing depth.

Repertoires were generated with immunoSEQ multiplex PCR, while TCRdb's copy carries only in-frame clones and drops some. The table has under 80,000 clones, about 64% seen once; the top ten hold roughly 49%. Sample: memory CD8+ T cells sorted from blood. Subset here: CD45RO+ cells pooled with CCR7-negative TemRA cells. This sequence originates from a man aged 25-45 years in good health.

The CDR3 spells CASSLKLVQDEQYF. The CDR3 coding sequence is TGTGCCAGCAGCCTGAAATTAGTTCAAGACGAGCAGTACTTC. This chain links TRBV7-6 with TRBJ2-7; unclear D gene. V lost 5 bases to trimming and J lost 5 bases, with 16 bases between them. CDR3 length: 14 amino acids. CDR1 SGHVS and CDR2 FNYEAQ come from the germline V gene. Based on the CDR3 plus reference TRBV7-6 and TRBJ2-7, the full variable domain is GAGVSQSPRYKVTKRGQDVALRCDPISGHVSLYWYRQALGQGPEFLTYFNYEAQQDKSGLPNDRFSAERPEGSISTLTIQRTEQRDSAMYRCASSLKLVQDEQYFGPGTRLTVT.